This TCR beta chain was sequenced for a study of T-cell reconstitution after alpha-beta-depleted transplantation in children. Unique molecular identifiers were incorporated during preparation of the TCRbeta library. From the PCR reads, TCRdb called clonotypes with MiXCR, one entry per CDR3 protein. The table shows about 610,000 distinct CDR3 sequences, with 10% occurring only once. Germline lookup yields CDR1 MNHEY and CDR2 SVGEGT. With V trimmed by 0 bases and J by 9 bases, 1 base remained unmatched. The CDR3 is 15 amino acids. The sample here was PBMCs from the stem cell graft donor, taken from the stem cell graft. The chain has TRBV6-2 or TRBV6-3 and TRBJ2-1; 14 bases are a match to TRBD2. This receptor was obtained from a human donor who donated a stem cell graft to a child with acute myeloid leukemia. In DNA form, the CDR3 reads TGTGCCAGCAGTTACTCCGGACTAGCGGGAGGTGAGCAGTTCTTC. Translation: CASSYSGLAGGEQFF.